This entry lists 16 T cell receptor beta chains sequenced from one sample in a study of cytomegalovirus exposure and HLA in healthy donors. A multiplex PCR was run with 60 Vbeta primers and 13 Jbeta primers. Measured with immunoSEQ multiplex PCR; TCRdb has only the in-frame clones, and not every one. The table has about 130,000 clones, over 70% seen once. Source material: PBMCs. These receptors were obtained from a woman aged 55-70 years in good health and CMV-seropositive.

The V and J genes are TRBV7-9 and TRBJ1-3; D may be TRBD1 (6 bases). The CDR3 length is 14 residues. CDR1 and CDR2 (germline): SEHNR, FQNEAQ (reference sequence). V was clipped by 6 bases and J by 13 bases, with 22 bases between them. The CDR3 reads CASSRTGSSSGIYF. CDR3 bases: TGTGCCAGCAGTAGAACAGGGTCCTCGTCGGGGATATATTTT.

The chain links TRBV9 to TRBJ1-2; 7 bases match TRBD1. Germline V gene lookup returns CDR1 SGDLS and CDR2 YYNGEE. The V and J ends lost 3 bases and 6 bases, in that order; junction bases with no gene match: 14. CDR3 length: 16 amino acids. The chain's CDR3 is CASSGGRQGSSHGYTF. CDR3 bases: TGTGCCAGCAGCGGAGGGAGACAGGGAAGTTCCCATGGCTACACCTTC.

The rearrangement uses TRBV6-1 and TRBJ1-2, with 7 bases that match TRBD1. The V gene's germline CDR1 is MNHNS and CDR2 SASEGT. The CDR3 loop spans 17 amino acids. The V gene end was trimmed by 4 bases and the J gene end by 8 bases; junction bases not matched to a gene: 19. CDR3 nucleotides: TGTGCCAGCAGTGTGGTCTCTGTAACCGGGACAGCGAGGGGCTACACCTTC. It translates to CASSVVSVTGTARGYTF.

CDR3 protein: CASSPPSGGASYEQYF. In DNA form, the CDR3 reads TGTGCCAGCAGCCCGCCCAGCGGGGGGGCCTCCTACGAGCAGTACTTC. The genes are TRBV5-4 and TRBJ2-7; 10 bases are shared with TRBD2. CDR1 and CDR2 (germline): SGHNT, YYREEE (reference sequence). J gave up 0 bases and V 4 bases, and 7 bases lay outside the gene matches. CDR3 size: 16 residues.

This clone was picked up a small number of times. The chain couples TRBV5-1 to TRBJ2-5, with D possibly being TRBD2 (6 bases). Germline V gene sequence: CDR1 SGHRS, CDR2 YFSETQ. Trimming removed 4 bases from V and 11 bases from J, with 21 bases in between. The length of the CDR3 is 14 residues. The CDR3, as DNA: TGCGCCAGCAGCCTCGGGATAGCTACGGGAGAGCAGTACTTC. Protein product: CASSLGIATGEQYF.

This clone was seen a single time. The chain has TRBV4-1 and TRBJ2-7; TRBD2 might be the D (5 bases). The CDR3 loop spans 15 amino acids. V lost 3 bases and J lost 2, with 14 bases in between. Germline loops: CDR1 MGHRA, CDR2 YSYEKL. CDR3 sequence reads: CASSQVEDRAYEQYF. In DNA, the CDR3 is TGCGCCAGCAGCCAGGTGGAGGACCGAGCCTACGAGCAGTACTTC.

The chain uses TRBV6-5 and TRBJ1-1; TRBD1 might be the D (6 bases). The CDR3 contains 15 residues. Germline CDR1 is MNHEY and CDR2 is SVGAGI. The V and J ends lost 2 bases and 3 bases respectively, with 13 bases between them. CDR3 residues: CASSYATGLYTEAFF. The CDR3 DNA reads TGTGCCAGCAGTTACGCCACAGGGTTATACACTGAAGCTTTCTTT.

The chain is built from TRBV10-3 and TRBJ1-2, with D perhaps matching TRBD1 (6 bases). The CDR3 is 13 amino acids. The germline V gene has CDR1 ENHRY and CDR2 SYGVKD. Trimming cost V 9 bases and J 2 bases, with 13 bases left between them. CDR3 sequence reads: CAMRRTENYGYTF. The CDR3 region has the DNA TGTGCCATGAGACGGACAGAGAACTATGGCTACACCTTC.

This chain links TRBV5-4 with TRBJ1-2; 9 positions match TRBD1. The V segment lost 4 bases and the J segment 5 bases; nucleotides outside the gene matches: 15. The germline V gene has CDR1 SGHNT and CDR2 YYREEE (reference sequence). The CDR3 spans 17 residues. The CDR3 reads CASSTRQGEWSNYGYTF. The CDR3 nucleotides are TGTGCCAGCAGCACCCGACAGGGGGAGTGGAGTAATTATGGCTACACCTTC. The complete variable domain, with remaining parts taken from reference TRBV5-4 and TRBJ1-2, reads ETGVTQSPTHLIKTRGQQVTLRCSSQSGHNTVSWYQQALGQGPQFIFQYYREEENGRGNFPPRFSGLQFPNYSSELNVNALELDDSALYLCASSTRQGEWSNYGYTFGSGTRLTVV.

The rearrangement joins TRBV11-2 to TRBJ2-7; 9 nucleotides agree with TRBD1. This CDR3 region has 15 residues. Germline assignment: CDR1 SGHAT and CDR2 FQNNGV. J gave up 2 bases and V 5 bases, and 7 bases lay outside the gene matches. As DNA, the CDR3 is TGTGCCAGCAGCCCCCGCCGGGACAGGGCCTACGAGCAGTACTTC. It is translated as CASSPRRDRAYEQYF.

The chain employs TRBV6-6 and TRBJ2-3; TRBD2 might be the D (5 bases). The V end was cut by 0 bases, the J end by 2 bases, with 12 bases between. CDR3 size: 16 residues. The V gene's germline CDR1 is MNHNY and CDR2 SVGAGI (reference sequence). The DNA of the CDR3 is TGTGCCAGCAGTTACTCGGGAGACATCTACACAGATACGCAGTATTTT. Protein: CASSYSGDIYTDTQYF.

The V and J genes are TRBV5-1 and TRBJ1-6, with D maybe TRBD1 (6 bases). Per the germline V gene, CDR1 is SGHRS and CDR2 is YFSETQ. The V end was cut by 3 bases, the J end by 0 bases, with 13 bases between. The CDR3 extends over 17 amino acids. This chain's CDR3 is CASSSSQGPSYNSPLHF. The CDR3 nucleotides are TGCGCCAGCAGCTCATCTCAGGGGCCCTCCTATAATTCACCCCTCCACTTT.

The chain recombines TRBV19 with TRBJ2-2; 7 nucleotides line up with TRBD2. The CDR3 loop spans 16 amino acids. The J segment lost 4 bases and the V segment lost 1 base, leaving 6 bases of the junction unmatched. Germline V lookup: CDR1 LNHDA, CDR2 SQIVND (reference sequence). CDR3 sequence: CASSIGGGIRTGELFF. The DNA for the CDR3 is TGTGCCAGTAGTATAGGGGGAGGGATACGCACCGGGGAGCTGTTTTTT.

This sequence joins TRBV5-4 and TRBJ1-4; D is possibly TRBD1 (5 bases). The germline CDR1 and CDR2 sequences are SGHNT and YYREEE (reference sequence). Trimming left V 0 bases short and J 11 bases short, with 11 bases between. The CDR3 is made up of 13 amino acids. CDR3 in DNA: TGTGCCAGCAGCTTGGTTGGAGGGGAGAAACTGTTTTTT. Amino acid sequence: CASSLVGGEKLFF.

This clone has more than one count but fewer than ten. This chain links TRBV15 with TRBJ2-3, with TRBD2 identical over 11 bases. CDR1 and CDR2 from the germline V gene are LNHNV and YYDKDF (reference sequence). The V gene end was trimmed by 1 base and the J gene end by 4 bases; junction bases not matched to a gene: 1. The CDR3 runs 15 residues. The CDR3 protein is CATSRGTSGPDTQYF. The DNA for the CDR3 is TGTGCCACCAGCAGAGGGACTAGCGGGCCAGATACGCAGTATTTT.

This chain links TRBV6-5 with TRBJ1-2; the D gene is possibly TRBD1 (5 bases). There are 13 residues in the CDR3. V lost 6 bases and J 8 bases, leaving 16 bases between the germline ends. Germline CDR1 MNHEY, CDR2 SVGAGI. CDR3 nucleotides: TGTGCCAGCAGCCTACTCGGGGGAGGAGGCTACACCTTC. Its translation: CASSLLGGGGYTF.